These 10 T cell receptor beta chains were all obtained from the same sample, sequenced in a study of blood T cell repertoires in COVID-19. TCRdb's copy holds only in-frame clones and misses some; the assay was immunoSEQ multiplex PCR. The sample has 100,000 to 150,000 clones, 85% to 90% seen once. Source material: peripheral blood. The receptors come from an older man with active COVID-19.

The count of this clone is one. V and J are TRBV24-1 and TRBJ2-3, with 7 bases fitting TRBD1. The CDR3 length is 14 residues. Germline loops: CDR1 KGHDR, CDR2 SFDVKD. J gave up 1 base and V 9 bases, and 6 bases lay outside the gene matches. CDR3 nucleotides: TGTGCCACCCAAGGGACAGCGGGCACAGATACGCAGTATTTT. Translated: CATQGTAGTDTQYF.

The V and J genes are TRBV10-3 and TRBJ2-7; possibly TRBD1 for D (6 bases). The V gene's germline CDR1 is ENHRY and CDR2 SYGVKD. The CDR3 contains 15 residues. V was clipped by 2 bases and J by 3 bases, with 14 bases between them. The CDR3 DNA is TGTGCCATCAGTGAGAAACACAGGGTTAGCTACGAGCAGTACTTC. It specifies CAISEKHRVSYEQYF.

This chain uses TRBV2 with TRBJ2-2; D gene uncertain. Trimming stripped 3 bases from V and 0 bases from J, with 8 bases between. The germline V gene encodes CDR1 SNHLY and CDR2 FYNNEI. The CDR3 has 15 residues. CDR3 residues: CASSDFYPNTGELFF. The DNA for the CDR3 is TGTGCCAGCAGTGACTTTTATCCGAACACCGGGGAGCTGTTTTTT.

V and J are TRBV9 and TRBJ2-3, with D perhaps matching TRBD1 (6 bases). With 0 bases removed from V and 7 bases from J, the gap between germline ends came to 15 bases. This CDR3 has 15 amino acids. Germline V gene lookup returns CDR1 SGDLS and CDR2 YYNGEE. The CDR3 sequence is CASSVGLQGTNTQYF. CDR3 bases: TGTGCCAGCAGCGTAGGGCTCCAGGGGACCAATACGCAGTATTTT.

The chain employs TRBV7-9 and TRBJ1-6; D not certain. This CDR3 has 14 residues. V lost 2 bases to trimming and J lost 6 bases, with 8 bases between them. Germline-derived CDR1 and CDR2 are SEHNR and FQNEAQ (reference sequence). CDR3 region: CASSLYEGNSPLHF. In DNA form, the CDR3 reads TGTGCCAGCAGCTTATATGAGGGTAATTCACCCCTCCACTTT.

This chain links TRBV6-5 with TRBJ1-2, with a weak D call TRBD1 (6 bases). Trimming stripped 6 bases from V and 4 bases from J, with 12 bases between. The length of the CDR3 is 13 residues. Per germline, CDR1 MNHEY and CDR2 SVGAGI. The CDR3 is CASRRDTSYGYTF. The CDR3, as DNA: TGTGCCAGCAGAAGGGACACGTCCTATGGCTACACCTTC.

For this clone: A junction end diverges from the germline sequence, so it may reflect a read error. The chain couples TRBV7-7 to TRBJ2-5; perhaps TRBD1 as D (5 bases). CDR1 and CDR2 (germline): SSHAT, FNYEAQ (reference sequence). The CDR3 totals 13 residues. CDR3 loop: CASSFGAWKTQYF. DNA of the CDR3: TGTGCTAGCAGCTTTGGGGCGTGGAAGACCCAGTACTTC.

The chain joins TRBV6-5 to TRBJ1-1; possible D gene TRBD1, 5 bases. Between the trimmed V and J ends, which lost 0 bases and 11 bases, there was a span of 16 bases. There are 14 residues in the CDR3. The V gene's germline CDR1 is MNHEY and CDR2 SVGAGI. The CDR3 nucleotides are TGTGCCAGCAGTTACTCGGAGAAACAGTCAGGGGCTTTCTTT. Its translation is CASSYSEKQSGAFF.

This clone was counted between two and nine times. In DNA, the CDR3 is TGCGCCAGCAGCTTAGACAGGGCGACGACCCTCCACTTT. Protein: CASSLDRATTLHF. The V call is TRBV5-1, the J call TRBJ1-6, with 7 nucleotides matching TRBD1. The ends lost 2 bases at V and 14 bases at J; junction bases unmatched: 7. Germline V lookup: CDR1 SGHRS, CDR2 YFSETQ. The CDR3 spans 13 residues.

J is TRBJ2-5 and V is TRBV5-1; 7 nucleotides agree with TRBD1. V lost 4 bases to trimming and J lost 9 bases; unmatched junction nucleotides: 6. Germline CDR1 reads SGHRS; CDR2 reads YFSETQ. The CDR3 contains 12 residues. The CDR3 bases are TGCGCCAGCAGCCTACAGGGGCTGCCCCAGTACTTC. Translated: CASSLQGLPQYF.